Reported below is one T cell receptor (beta chain). The data were taken from a study of T cell changes during pregnancy in multiple sclerosis. Profiled with immunoSEQ multiplex PCR; TCRdb holds only in-frame clones, not every one. This sample yields roughly 28,000 clones, of which 90% to 95% are seen a single time; 4.5% to 6.5% belongs to the top ten. The sequence was collected from a female donor with multiple sclerosis, enrolled in a pregnancy study. Material: CD8+ T cells from peripheral blood mononuclear cells, obtained before pregnancy.

In DNA form, the CDR3 reads TGTGCCAGCACCTCTCGCCAAGAATTCGGGTATGGCTACACCTTC. This encodes CASTSRQEFGYGYTF. The J gene is TRBJ1-2, the V gene TRBV9; unclear D gene. V lost 6 bases and J 5 bases, leaving 20 bases between the germline ends. The germline V gene has CDR1 SGDLS and CDR2 YYNGEE. CDR3 length equals 15 residues.